Sequencing of this T cell receptor (beta chain) was carried out in a study of blood T cell repertoires in COVID-19. Background on the study: Samples of COVID-19 (acute and convalescent) were obtained from the United States, Italy and Spain. T cells, B-cell-depleted T cells, or PBMCs supplied cDNA or gDNA.

CDR3 length: 13 amino acids. The V gene's germline CDR1 is SQVTM and CDR2 ANQGSEA. V shed 4 bases and J 2 bases; nucleotides not matched to a gene: 2. Per the original data handling: It was from reference gene primer amplification that nucleated cell counts were estimated. The method was immunoSEQ multiplex PCR; TCRdb's version includes in-frame clones alone and lacks a portion of them. V and J calls and clone size are copied from that table; D and trimming were computed from the DNA. The profile covers roughly 200,000 clones, with about 83% appearing a single time and about 1% taken by the ten largest.

Sequenced: peripheral blood. This receptor was identified in a woman aged 18-30 years who had recovered from COVID-19. The chain combines TRBV29-1 with TRBJ1-3; TRBD1 matches at 7 bases. The CDR3 DNA is TGCAGCGTTGGACAGGGCGCTGGAAACACCATATATTTT. This encodes CSVGQGAGNTIYF. Based on the CDR3 plus reference TRBV29-1 and TRBJ1-3, the full variable domain is SAVISQKPSRDICQRGTSLTIQCQVDSQVTMMFWYRQQPGQSLTLIATANQGSEATYESGFVIDKFPISRPNLTFSTLTVSNMSPEDSSIYLCSVGQGAGNTIYFGEGSWLTVV.